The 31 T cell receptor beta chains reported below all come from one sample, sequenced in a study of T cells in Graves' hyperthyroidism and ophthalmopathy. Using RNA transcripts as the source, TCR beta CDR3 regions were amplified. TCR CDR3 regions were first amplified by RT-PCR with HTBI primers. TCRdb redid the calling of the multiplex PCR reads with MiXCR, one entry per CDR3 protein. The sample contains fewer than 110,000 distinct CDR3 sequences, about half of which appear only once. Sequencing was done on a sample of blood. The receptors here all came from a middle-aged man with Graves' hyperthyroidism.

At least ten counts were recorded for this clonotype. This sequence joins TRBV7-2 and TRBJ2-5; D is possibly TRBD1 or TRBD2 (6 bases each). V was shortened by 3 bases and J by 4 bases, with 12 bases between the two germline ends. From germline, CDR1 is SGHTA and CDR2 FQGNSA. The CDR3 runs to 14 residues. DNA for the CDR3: TGTGCCAGCAGCTTTAGCGGAGGGGGAGAGACCCAGTACTTC. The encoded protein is CASSFSGGGETQYF. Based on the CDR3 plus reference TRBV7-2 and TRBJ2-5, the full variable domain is GAGVSQSPSNKVTEKGKDVELRCDPISGHTALYWYRQSLGQGLEFLIYFQGNSAPDKSGLPSDRFSAERTGGSVSTLTIQRTQQEDSAVYLCASSFSGGGETQYFGPGTRLLVL.

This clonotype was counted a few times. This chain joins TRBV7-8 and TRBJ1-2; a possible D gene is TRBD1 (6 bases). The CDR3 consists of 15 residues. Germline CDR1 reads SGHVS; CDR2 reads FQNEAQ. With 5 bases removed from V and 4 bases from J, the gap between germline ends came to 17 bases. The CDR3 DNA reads TGTGCCAGCAGCCAAGTTGGGGGGGGGCCCTATGGCTACACCTTC. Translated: CASSQVGGGPYGYTF.

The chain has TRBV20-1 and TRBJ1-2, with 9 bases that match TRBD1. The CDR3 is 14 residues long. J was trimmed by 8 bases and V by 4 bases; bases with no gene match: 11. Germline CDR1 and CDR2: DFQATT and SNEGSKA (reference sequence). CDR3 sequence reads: CSAKGTGSIEGYTF. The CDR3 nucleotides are TGCAGTGCTAAAGGGACAGGGAGCATTGAAGGCTACACCTTC.

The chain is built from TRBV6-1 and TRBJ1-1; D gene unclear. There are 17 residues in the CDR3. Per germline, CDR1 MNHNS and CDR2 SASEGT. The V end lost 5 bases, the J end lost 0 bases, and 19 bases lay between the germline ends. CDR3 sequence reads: CASSYEPGYGMNTEAFF. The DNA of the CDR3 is TGTGCCAGCAGTTACGAGCCGGGTTATGGGATGAACACTGAAGCTTTCTTT.

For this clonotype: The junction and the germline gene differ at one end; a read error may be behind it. The CDR3 reads CASSPHGLSHEQYF. The CDR3 DNA sequence: TGCGCCAGCAGCCCTCACGGGCTATCCCACGAGCAGTACTTC. The V call is TRBV25-1, the J call TRBJ2-7; D unclear. The V gene's germline CDR1 is MGHDK and CDR2 SYGVNS. This CDR3 contains 14 residues.

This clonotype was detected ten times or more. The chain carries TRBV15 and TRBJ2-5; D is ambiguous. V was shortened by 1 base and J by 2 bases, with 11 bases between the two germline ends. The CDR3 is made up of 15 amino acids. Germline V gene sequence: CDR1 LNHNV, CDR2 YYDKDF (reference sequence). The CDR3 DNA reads TGTGCCACCAGCAGAGGAGAGATGGGGCAAGAGACCCAGTACTTC. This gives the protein CATSRGEMGQETQYF.

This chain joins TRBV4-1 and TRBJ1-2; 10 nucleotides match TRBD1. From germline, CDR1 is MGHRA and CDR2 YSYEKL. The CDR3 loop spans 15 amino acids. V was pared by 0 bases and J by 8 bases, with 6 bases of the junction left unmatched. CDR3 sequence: CASSQDRGTGAGYTF. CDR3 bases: TGCGCCAGCAGCCAAGATCGGGGGACAGGGGCCGGCTACACCTTC.

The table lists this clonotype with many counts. CDR3 protein: CSARASGISSYEQYF. Here the CDR3 DNA reads TGCAGTGCTAGGGCTAGCGGGATCAGCTCCTACGAGCAGTACTTC. This chain joins TRBV20-1 and TRBJ2-7; 9 bases are shared with TRBD2. V was pared by 3 bases and J by 0 bases, with 6 bases of the junction left unmatched. This CDR3 comprises 15 residues. Germline CDR1 and CDR2: DFQATT and SNEGSKA (reference sequence).

The CDR3 DNA is TGTGCCAGCAGCTTAGGAGAATATAGCAATCAGCCCCAGCATTTT. Its translation is CASSLGEYSNQPQHF. The chain joins TRBV7-2 to TRBJ1-5; no definite D call. The CDR3 loop spans 15 amino acids. Trimming stripped 1 base from V and 0 bases from J, with 7 bases between. CDR1 and CDR2 (germline): SGHTA, FQGNSA.

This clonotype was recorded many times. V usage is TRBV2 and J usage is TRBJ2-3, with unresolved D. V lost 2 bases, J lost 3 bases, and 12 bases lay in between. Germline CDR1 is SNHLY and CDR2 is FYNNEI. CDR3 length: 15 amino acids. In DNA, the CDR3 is TGTGCCAGCAGTGAACCCCCCTCTTCTACAGATACGCAGTATTTT. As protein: CASSEPPSSTDTQYF.

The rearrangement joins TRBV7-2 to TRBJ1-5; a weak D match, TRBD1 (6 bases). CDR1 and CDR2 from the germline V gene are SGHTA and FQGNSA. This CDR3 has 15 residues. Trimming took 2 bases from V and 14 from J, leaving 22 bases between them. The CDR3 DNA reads TGTGCCAGCAGCTTACTAAGGGCAGGGGCTCCCTACGAGCATTTT. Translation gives CASSLLRAGAPYEHF.

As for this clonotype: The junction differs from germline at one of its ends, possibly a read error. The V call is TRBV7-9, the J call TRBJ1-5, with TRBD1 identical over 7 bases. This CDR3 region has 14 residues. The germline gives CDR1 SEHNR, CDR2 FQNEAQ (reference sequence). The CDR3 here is CASSRQGSNRPQHF. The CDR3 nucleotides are TGCGCCAGCAGCAGACAGGGTAGCAATCGGCCCCAGCATTTT.

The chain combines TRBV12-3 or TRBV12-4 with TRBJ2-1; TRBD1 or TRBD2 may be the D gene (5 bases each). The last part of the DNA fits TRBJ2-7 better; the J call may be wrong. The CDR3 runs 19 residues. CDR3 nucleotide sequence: TGTGCCAGCAGTTTAAGGGCGGGTTTTAAGGGACCCTCCTACAATGAGCAGTACTTC. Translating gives CASSLRAGFKGPSYNEQYF.

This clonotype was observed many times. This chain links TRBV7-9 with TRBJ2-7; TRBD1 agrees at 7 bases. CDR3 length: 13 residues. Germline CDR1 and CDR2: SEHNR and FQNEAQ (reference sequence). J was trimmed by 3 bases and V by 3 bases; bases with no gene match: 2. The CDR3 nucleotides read TGTGCCAGCAGCTTTGGGACAGTCTACGAGCAGTACTTC. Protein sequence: CASSFGTVYEQYF.

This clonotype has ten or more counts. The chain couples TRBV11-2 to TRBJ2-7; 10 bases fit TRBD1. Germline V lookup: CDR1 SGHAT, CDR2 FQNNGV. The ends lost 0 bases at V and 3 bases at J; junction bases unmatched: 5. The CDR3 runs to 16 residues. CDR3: CASSLEAGTGVYEQYF. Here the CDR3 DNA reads TGTGCCAGCAGCTTAGAGGCCGGGACAGGGGTCTACGAGCAGTACTTC.

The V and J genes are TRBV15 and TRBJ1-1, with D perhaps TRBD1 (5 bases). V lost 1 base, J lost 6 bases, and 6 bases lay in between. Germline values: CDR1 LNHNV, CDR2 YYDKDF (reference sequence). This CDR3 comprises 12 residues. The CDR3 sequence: CATSRATAEAFF. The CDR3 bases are TGTGCCACCAGCAGAGCGACAGCTGAAGCTTTCTTT.

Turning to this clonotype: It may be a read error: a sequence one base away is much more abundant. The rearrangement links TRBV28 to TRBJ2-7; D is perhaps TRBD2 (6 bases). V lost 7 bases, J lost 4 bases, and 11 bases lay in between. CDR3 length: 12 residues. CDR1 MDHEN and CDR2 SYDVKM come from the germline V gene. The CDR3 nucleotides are TGTGCCAGCATGAGGGACTCATACGAGCAGTACTTC. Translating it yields CASMRDSYEQYF.

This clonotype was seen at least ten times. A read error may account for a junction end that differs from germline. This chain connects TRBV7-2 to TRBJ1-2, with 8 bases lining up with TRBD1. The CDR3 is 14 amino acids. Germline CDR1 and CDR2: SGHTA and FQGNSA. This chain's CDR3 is CASSLGNRGVFQLF. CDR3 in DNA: TGTGCCAGCAGCTTAGGGAACAGGGGGGTTTTCCAACTGTTC. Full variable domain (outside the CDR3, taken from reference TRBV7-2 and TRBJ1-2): GAGVSQSPSNKVTEKGKDVELRCDPISGHTALYWYRQSLGQGLEFLIYFQGNSAPDKSGLPSDRFSAERTGGSVSTLTIQRTQQEDSAVYLCASSLGNRGVFQLFGSGTRLTVV.

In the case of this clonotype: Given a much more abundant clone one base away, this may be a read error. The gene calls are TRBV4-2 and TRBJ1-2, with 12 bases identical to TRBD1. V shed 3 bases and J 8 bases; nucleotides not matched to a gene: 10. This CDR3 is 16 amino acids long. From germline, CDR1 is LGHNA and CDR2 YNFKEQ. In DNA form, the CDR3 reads TGTGCCAGCAGCCACGCCGGGACAGGGGGCAGAGTAGGCTACACCTTC. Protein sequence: CASSHAGTGGRVGYTF.

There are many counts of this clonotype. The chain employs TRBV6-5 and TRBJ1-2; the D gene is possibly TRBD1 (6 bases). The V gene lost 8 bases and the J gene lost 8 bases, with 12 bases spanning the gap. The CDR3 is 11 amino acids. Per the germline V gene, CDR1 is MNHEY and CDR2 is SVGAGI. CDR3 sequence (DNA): TGTGCCAGCCGTTTAGGGGGAGGCTACACCTTC. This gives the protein CASRLGGGYTF.

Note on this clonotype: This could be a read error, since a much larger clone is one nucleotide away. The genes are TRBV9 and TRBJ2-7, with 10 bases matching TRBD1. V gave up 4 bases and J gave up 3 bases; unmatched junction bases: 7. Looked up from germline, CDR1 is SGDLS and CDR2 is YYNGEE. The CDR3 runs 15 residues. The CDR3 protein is CASSQGGDRGYEQYF. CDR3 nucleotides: TGTGCCAGCAGCCAAGGGGGGGACAGGGGCTACGAGCAGTACTTC.

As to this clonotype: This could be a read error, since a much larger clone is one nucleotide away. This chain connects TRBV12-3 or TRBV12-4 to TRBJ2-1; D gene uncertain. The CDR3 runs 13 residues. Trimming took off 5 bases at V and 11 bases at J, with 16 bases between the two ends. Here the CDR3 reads CASSPIGPMKQFF. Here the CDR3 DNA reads TGTGCCAGCAGTCCCATTGGCCCCATGAAGCAGTTCTTC.

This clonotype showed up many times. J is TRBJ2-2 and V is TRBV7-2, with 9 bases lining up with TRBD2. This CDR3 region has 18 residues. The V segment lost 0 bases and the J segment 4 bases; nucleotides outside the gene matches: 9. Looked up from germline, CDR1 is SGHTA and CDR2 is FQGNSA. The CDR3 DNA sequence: TGTGCCAGCAGCTTAGCGAGCGGGGGGAAACGGAGCACCGGGGAGCTGTTTTTT. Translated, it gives CASSLASGGKRSTGELFF.

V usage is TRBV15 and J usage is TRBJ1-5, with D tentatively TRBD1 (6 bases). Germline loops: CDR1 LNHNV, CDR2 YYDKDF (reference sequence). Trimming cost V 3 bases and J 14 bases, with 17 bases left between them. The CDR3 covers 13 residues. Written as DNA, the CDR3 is TGTGCCACCAGCAGTCAAGAGCGGGGGCTTGAGCATTTT. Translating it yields CATSSQERGLEHF. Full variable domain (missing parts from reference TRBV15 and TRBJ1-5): DAMVIQNPRYQVTQFGKPVTLSCSQTLNHNVMYWYQQKSSQAPKLLFHYYDKDFNNEADTPDNFQSRRPNTSFCFLDIRSPGLGDTAMYLCATSSQERGLEHFGDGTRLSIL.

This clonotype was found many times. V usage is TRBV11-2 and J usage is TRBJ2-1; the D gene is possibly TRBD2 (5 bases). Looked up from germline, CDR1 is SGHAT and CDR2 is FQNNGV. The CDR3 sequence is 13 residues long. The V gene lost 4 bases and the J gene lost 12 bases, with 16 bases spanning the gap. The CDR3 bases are TGTGCCAGCAGCTCCGGTTTCGGGGTAGGGCAGTTCTTC. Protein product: CASSSGFGVGQFF. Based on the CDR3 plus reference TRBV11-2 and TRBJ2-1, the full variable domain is EAGVAQSPRYKIIEKRQSVAFWCNPISGHATLYWYQQILGQGPKLLIQFQNNGVVDDSQLPKDRFSAERLKGVDSTLKIQPAKLEDSAVYLCASSSGFGVGQFFGPGTRLTVL.

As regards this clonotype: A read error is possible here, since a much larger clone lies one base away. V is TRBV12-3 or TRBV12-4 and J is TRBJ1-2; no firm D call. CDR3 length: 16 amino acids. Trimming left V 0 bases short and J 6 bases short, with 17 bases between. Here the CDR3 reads CASSLAPGPGWDGYTF. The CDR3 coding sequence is TGTGCCAGCAGTTTAGCCCCCGGGCCTGGTTGGGATGGCTACACCTTC.

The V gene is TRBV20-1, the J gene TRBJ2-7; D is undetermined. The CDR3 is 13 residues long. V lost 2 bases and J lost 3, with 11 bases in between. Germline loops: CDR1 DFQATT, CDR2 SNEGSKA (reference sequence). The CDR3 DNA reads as TGCAGTGCTAGACATGGACGGCACTACGAGCAGTACTTC. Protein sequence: CSARHGRHYEQYF.

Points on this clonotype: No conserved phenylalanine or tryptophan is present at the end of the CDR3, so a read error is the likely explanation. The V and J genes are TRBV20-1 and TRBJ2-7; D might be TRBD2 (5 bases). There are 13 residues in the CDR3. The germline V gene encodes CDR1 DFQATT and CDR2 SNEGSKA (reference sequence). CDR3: CRAKTGMNHEQYI. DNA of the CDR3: TGCAGAGCTAAAACGGGGATGAATCACGAGCAGTACATC.

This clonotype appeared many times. In DNA, the CDR3 is TGCGCCAGCAGCTTGGCTTTTTCGAGGGAGCAGTACTTC. Protein: CASSLAFSREQYF. V is TRBV5-1 and J is TRBJ2-7; D ambiguous. The germline V gene has CDR1 SGHRS and CDR2 YFSETQ. This CDR3 has 13 amino acids. V lost 0 bases and J lost 7, with 11 bases in between.

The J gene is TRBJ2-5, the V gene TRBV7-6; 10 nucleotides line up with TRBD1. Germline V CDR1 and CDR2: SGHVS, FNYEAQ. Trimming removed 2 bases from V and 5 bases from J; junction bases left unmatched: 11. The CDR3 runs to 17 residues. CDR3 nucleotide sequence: TGTGCCAGCAGCTTACGGGGACAGGGGACGAGGGTGGAGACCCAGTACTTC. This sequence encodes CASSLRGQGTRVETQYF.

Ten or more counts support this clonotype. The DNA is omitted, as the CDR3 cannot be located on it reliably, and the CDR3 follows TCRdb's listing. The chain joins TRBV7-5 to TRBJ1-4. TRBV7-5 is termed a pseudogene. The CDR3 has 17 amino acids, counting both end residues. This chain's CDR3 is CISVPEAIQGLNEKLFF.